The T cell receptor beta chain described here comes from a study of CD8+ T cells in alopecia areata. Findings and limits, study-wide: Many expanded lesional clones persisted in scalp and blood during tofacitinib.

Extracted RNA was reverse transcribed into cDNA, the sequencing template. The repertoire was sequenced with immunoSEQ multiplex PCR; TCRdb's copy has only in-frame clones and lacks some. The table has 200,000 to 250,000 clones, approximately 38% seen once. As concerns this clone: Its antigen remains unknown.

Treatment in this sample: oral pan-JAK inhibitor, 5-10 mg twice daily. V lost 2 bases to trimming and J lost 7 bases; unmatched junction nucleotides: 14. Germline V gives CDR1 GTSNPN, CDR2 SVGIG (reference sequence). The CDR3 contains 17 residues. The input for sequencing was CD4+ T cells sorted from blood, taken at roughly week 30, from a patient treated with tofacitinib. This TCR was recovered from a human donor with alopecia areata. The V call is TRBV30, the J call TRBJ2-2; 9 nucleotides agree with TRBD2. CDR3 protein: CAWSRVASGKRVGELFF. The CDR3 DNA reads TGTGCCTGGAGTAGGGTGGCTAGCGGGAAACGGGTCGGGGAGCTGTTTTTT.